A selection of T cell receptor beta chains follows, all from one sample in a study of identical twins. TCRdb recomputed calls from the 5' RACE reads with MiXCR, one row per CDR3 protein. The table includes some 630,000 distinct CDR3 sequences, just over 7% detected once. This same sample was also part of a study on yellow fever vaccine responses in identical twins.

Sequencing was carried out using PBMCs. The receptors were gathered from a woman between 18 and 29 years old in good health. Both conserved end residues are part of each CDR3. The D gene is left open where the match is weak. Size values are once, few and many counts, or a class for expanded clones, and some rows have none.

-,TRBD2,TRBJ2-1,TRBV15,TGTGCCACCAGCAACGGGGGGTGGGTTGAGCAGTTCTTC,CATSNGGWVEQFF
-,-,TRBJ2-7,TRBV10-3,TGTGCCATCAGTGAGTCCGCGCAGTACTACGAGCAGTACTTC,CAISESAQYYEQYF
-,-,TRBJ1-1,TRBV12-3/TRBV12-4,TGTGCCAGCAGTACCAATCGAAGGGGGGCTGAAGCTTTCTTT,CASSTNRRGAEAFF
-,TRBD2,TRBJ2-5,TRBV20-1,TGCAGTGCTAGAGCTGCGGGGGAGCTAGCGGGAGGCCCGCAAGAGACCCAGTACTTC,CSARAAGELAGGPQETQYF
few,TRBD2,TRBJ2-2,TRBV5-1,TGCGCCAGCAGCTCCCTGACTAGCGGGGTTATCGTAACCGGGGAGCTGTTTTTT,CASSSLTSGVIVTGELFF
many,TRBD2,TRBJ2-7,TRBV2,TGTGCCAGCAGTGAAGCCGACTACAGGGTAAGCGGGAGCTACGAGCAGTACTTC,CASSEADYRVSGSYEQYF
many,TRBD1,TRBJ2-1,TRBV24-1,TGTGCCACCAGTGGGGGACAGGGAAAAAATGAGCAGTTCTTC,CATSGGQGKNEQFF
many,-,TRBJ1-5,TRBV12-3/TRBV12-4,TGTGCCAGCAGGATACAGGGAATAGGCAATCAGCCCCAGCATTTT,CASRIQGIGNQPQHF
few,-,TRBJ2-1,TRBV7-9,TGTGCCAGCAGCCCCTGGGACCACAATGAGCAGTTCTTC,CASSPWDHNEQFF
few,-,TRBJ2-1,TRBV6-5,TGTGCCAGCAGTAACCGGGACGGAGCAAATGAGCAGTTCTTC,CASSNRDGANEQFF
few,-,TRBJ2-7,TRBV7-9,TGTGCCAGCAGCTTAGGAGGGGGGGGCAAGGGGTACGAGCAGTACTTC,CASSLGGGGKGYEQYF
many,-,TRBJ1-1,TRBV29-1,TGCAGCGTTGCGCGCGGGCTAAACACTGAAGCTTTCTTT,CSVARGLNTEAFF
many,TRBD2,TRBJ2-1,TRBV15,TGTGCCACCAGCAGGATAGCGGGGGGGGTCGATGAGCAGTTCTTC,CATSRIAGGVDEQFF
-,-,TRBJ2-7,TRBV12-3/TRBV12-4,TGTGCCAGCAGTTTAGTTCCGGAACCAACCTACGAGCAGTACTTC,CASSLVPEPTYEQYF
-,TRBD1,TRBJ2-2,TRBV20-1,TGCAGTGCTAGAGTACGGGACAGAGGGACCGGGGAGCTGTTTTTT,CSARVRDRGTGELFF
-,TRBD1,TRBJ2-1,TRBV7-8,TGTGCCAGCAGCGCAGACAGGGTCTACAATGAGCAGTTCTTC,CASSADRVYNEQFF
-,TRBD1,TRBJ1-2,TRBV20-1,TGCAGTGCTAGAGATCGGACAGGAGCCTATGGCTACACCTTC,CSARDRTGAYGYTF
-,-,TRBJ2-7,TRBV20-1,TGCAGTGCTAGTCCCGGAGTTACCTACGAGCAGTACTTC,CSASPGVTYEQYF
-,TRBD1,TRBJ2-3,TRBV15,TGTGCCACCAGCTCTGGGACAGGGGCCACAGATACGCAGTATTTT,CATSSGTGATDTQYF
few,TRBD2,TRBJ2-7,TRBV12-3/TRBV12-4,TGTGCCAGCAGTTTAGCGCTAGCGGGGGGGTGGTCCTACGAGCAGTACTTC,CASSLALAGGWSYEQYF
many,-,TRBJ2-5,TRBV5-1,TGCGCCAGCAGCTTGAGACGAGAGACCCAGTACTTC,CASSLRRETQYF
-,-,TRBJ2-7,TRBV2,TGTGCCAGCAGCCCTAGACTAGAGGCGTCCTACGAGCAGTACTTC,CASSPRLEASYEQYF